The rows below give T cell receptor beta chains drawn from one sample of a study of blood T cell repertoires in COVID-19. The protocol was immunoSEQ multiplex PCR, while the TCRdb copy is restricted to in-frame clones and leaves out a portion. The sample shows 100,000 to 150,000 clones, around 80% of them seen only once. Specimen: PBMCs or T cells enriched from blood (not recorded which). Receptors originate from a man aged 35 to 55 with acute COVID-19. Each CDR3 is given with its conserved first and last residue. Fields, in order: clone size, V gene, D gene, J gene, CDR3 DNA, CDR3 protein. D genes are given only for firm matches. Size tells how often a clone was seen (once, few, many) or the class of an expanded clone, and some rows leave it out.

NA	TRBV6-1	TRBD1	TRBJ1-2	TGTGCCAGCAGTGAAGGGAACAGGGGGCCTGACTACACCTTC	CASSEGNRGPDYTF
NA	TRBV19	NA	TRBJ1-2	TGTGCCAGTAGTATACAGGGGATCGACAACTATGGCTACACCTTC	CASSIQGIDNYGYTF
NA	TRBV27	NA	TRBJ2-7	TGTGCCAGCAGTTTTTGGGCTAATCGTTACGAGCAGTACTTC	CASSFWANRYEQYF
once	TRBV27	NA	TRBJ2-1	TGTGCCAGCAGTTTATCCTCCCGTGTCGGACTTTACAATGAGCAGTTCTTC	CASSLSSRVGLYNEQFF
NA	TRBV9	NA	TRBJ1-1	TGTGCCAGCAGCGTAGCAGGGGTGAACACTGAAGCTTTCTTT	CASSVAGVNTEAFF
NA	TRBV10-3	NA	TRBJ1-3	TGTGCCATCAGTACCGGGGGGTACAGATCTGGAAACACCATATATTTT	CAISTGGYRSGNTIYF
NA	TRBV27	TRBD1	TRBJ1-2	TGTGCCAGCAGTTTGTCCCGGACAGGGGAAAGAGATGGCTACACCTTC	CASSLSRTGERDGYTF
NA	TRBV6-5	NA	TRBJ1-1	TGTGCCAGCAGTTACCTCTCTCTGAACACTGAAGCTTTCTTT	CASSYLSLNTEAFF
NA	TRBV28	NA	TRBJ2-7	TGTGCCAGCAGACTTGGTGGACAACAGTACTTC	CASRLGGQQYF
NA	TRBV7-8	TRBD1	TRBJ2-2	TGTGCCAGCAGCTTAAAAAGGGACAGCATCACCGGGGAGCTGTTTTTT	CASSLKRDSITGELFF
NA	TRBV21-1	NA	TRBJ2-5	TGTGCCAGCAGCAAACCTGGGACTAGTACTATTAAAGAGACCCAGTACTTC	CASSKPGTSTIKETQYF
NA	TRBV6-5	TRBD1	TRBJ1-1	TGTGCCAGCAGTTACCAACAGGGGGCCGGCACTGAAGCTTTCTTT	CASSYQQGAGTEAFF
NA	TRBV6-5	NA	TRBJ1-1	TGTGCCAGCAAACCCCTAGGTGGGGGAGGCACTGAAGCTTTCTTT	CASKPLGGGGTEAFF
medium-sized	TRBV9	NA	TRBJ2-7	TGTGCCAGCATAGCGGCTGGCCACTCCTACGAGCAGTACTTC	CASIAAGHSYEQYF
NA	TRBV21-1	NA	TRBJ2-7	TGTGCCAGCAGCAAATGGCTTATTCACGGGGACACTGACTCCTACGAGCAGTACTTC	CASSKWLIHGDTDSYEQYF
NA	TRBV5-1	NA	TRBJ2-2	TGCGCCAGCAGCGTTACAGGGTCCGGGGAGCTGTTTTTT	CASSVTGSGELFF
NA	TRBV6-1	NA	TRBJ2-1	TGTGCCAGCAGTGAAAGGGTAGCGGTCCTCCTCTCCTACAATGAGCAGTTCTTC	CASSERVAVLLSYNEQFF